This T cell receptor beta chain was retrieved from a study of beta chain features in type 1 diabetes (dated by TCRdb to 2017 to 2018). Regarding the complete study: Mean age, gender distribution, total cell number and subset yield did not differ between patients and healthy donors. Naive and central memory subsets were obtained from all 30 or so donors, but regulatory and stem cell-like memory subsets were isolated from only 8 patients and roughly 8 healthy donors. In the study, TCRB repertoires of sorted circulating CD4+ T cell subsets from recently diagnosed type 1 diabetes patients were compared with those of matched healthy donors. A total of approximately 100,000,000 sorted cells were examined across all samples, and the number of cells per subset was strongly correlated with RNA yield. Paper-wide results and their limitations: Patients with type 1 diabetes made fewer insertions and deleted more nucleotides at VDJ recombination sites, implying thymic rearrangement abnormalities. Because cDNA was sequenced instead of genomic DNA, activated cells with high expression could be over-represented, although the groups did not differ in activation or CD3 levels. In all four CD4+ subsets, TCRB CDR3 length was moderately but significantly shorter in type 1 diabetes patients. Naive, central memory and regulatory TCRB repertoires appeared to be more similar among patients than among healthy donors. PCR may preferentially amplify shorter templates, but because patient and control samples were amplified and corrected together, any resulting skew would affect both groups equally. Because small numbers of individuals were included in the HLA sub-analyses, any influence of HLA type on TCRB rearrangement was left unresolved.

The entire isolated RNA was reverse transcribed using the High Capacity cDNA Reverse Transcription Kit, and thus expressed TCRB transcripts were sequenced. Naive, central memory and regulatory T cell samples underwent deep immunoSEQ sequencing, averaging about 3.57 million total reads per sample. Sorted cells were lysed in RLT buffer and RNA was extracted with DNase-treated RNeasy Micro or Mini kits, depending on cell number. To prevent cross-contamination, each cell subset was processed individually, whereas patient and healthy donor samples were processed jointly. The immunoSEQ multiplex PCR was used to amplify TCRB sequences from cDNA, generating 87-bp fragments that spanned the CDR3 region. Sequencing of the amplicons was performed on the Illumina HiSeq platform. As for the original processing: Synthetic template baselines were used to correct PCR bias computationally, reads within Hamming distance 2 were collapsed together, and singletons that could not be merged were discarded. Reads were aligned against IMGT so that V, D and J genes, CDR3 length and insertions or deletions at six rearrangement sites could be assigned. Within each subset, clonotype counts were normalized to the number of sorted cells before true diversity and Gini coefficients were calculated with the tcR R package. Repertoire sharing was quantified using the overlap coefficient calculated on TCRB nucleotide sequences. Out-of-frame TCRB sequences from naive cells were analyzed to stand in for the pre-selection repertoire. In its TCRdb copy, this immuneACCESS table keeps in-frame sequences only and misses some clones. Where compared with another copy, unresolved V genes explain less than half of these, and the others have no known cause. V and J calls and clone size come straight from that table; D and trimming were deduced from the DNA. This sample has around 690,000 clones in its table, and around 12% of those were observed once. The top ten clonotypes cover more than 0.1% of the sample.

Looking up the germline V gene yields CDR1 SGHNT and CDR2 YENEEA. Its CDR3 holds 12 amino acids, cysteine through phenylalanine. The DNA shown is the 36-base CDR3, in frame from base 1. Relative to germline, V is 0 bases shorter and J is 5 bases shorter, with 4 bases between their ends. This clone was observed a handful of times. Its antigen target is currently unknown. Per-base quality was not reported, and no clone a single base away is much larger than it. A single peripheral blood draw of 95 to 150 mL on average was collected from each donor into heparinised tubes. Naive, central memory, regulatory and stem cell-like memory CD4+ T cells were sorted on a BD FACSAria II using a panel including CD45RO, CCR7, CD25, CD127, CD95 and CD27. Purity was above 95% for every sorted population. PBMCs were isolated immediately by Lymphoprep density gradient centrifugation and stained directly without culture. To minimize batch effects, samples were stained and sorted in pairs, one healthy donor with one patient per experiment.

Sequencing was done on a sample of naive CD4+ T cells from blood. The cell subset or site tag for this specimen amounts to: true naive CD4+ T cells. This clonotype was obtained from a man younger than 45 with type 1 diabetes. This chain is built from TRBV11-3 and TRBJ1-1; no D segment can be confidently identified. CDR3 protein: CASSLERTEAFF. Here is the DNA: TGTGCCAGCAGCTTAGAGAGAACTGAAGCTTTCTTT.